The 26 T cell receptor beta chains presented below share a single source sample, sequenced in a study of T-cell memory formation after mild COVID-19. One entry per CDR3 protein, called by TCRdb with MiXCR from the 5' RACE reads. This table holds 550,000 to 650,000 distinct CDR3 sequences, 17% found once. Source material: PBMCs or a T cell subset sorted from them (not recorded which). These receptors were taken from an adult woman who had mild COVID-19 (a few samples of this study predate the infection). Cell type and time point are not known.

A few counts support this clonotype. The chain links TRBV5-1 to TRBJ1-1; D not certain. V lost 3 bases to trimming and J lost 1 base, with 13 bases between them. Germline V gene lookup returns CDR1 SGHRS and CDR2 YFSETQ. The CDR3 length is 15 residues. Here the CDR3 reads CASSSSTMRNTEAFF. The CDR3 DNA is TGCGCCAGCAGCTCATCCACCATGAGGAACACTGAAGCTTTCTTT.

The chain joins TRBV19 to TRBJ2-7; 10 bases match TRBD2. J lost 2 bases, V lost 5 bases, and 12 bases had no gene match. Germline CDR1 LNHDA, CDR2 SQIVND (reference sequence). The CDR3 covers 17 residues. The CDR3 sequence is CASSFLAGVGEAYEQYF. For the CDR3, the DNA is TGTGCCAGTAGTTTTCTAGCGGGAGTAGGGGAGGCCTACGAGCAGTACTTC.

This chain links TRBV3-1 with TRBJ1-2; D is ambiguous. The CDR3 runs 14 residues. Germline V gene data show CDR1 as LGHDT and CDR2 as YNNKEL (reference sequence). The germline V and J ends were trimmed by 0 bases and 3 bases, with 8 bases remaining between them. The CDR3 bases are TGTGCCAGCAGCCAAGAGGTAAAGGACTATGGCTACACCTTC. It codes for CASSQEVKDYGYTF. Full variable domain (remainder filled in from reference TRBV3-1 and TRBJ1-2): DTAVSQTPKYLVTQMGNDKSIKCEQNLGHDTMYWYKQDSKKFLKIMFSYNNKELIINETVPNRFSPKSPDKAHLNLHINSLELGDSAVYFCASSQEVKDYGYTFGSGTRLTVV.

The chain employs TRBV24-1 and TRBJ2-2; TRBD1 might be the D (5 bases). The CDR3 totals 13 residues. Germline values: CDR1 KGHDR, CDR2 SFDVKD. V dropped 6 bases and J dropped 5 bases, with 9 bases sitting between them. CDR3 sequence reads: CATSRGWTGELFF. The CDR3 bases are TGTGCCACCAGTAGGGGTTGGACCGGGGAGCTGTTTTTT.

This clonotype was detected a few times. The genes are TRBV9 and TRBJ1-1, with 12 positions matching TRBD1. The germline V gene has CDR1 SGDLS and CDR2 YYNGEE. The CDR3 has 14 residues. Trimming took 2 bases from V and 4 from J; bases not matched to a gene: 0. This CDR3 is CASSVGQGATEAFF. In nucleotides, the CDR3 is TGTGCCAGCAGCGTGGGACAGGGGGCCACTGAAGCTTTCTTT.

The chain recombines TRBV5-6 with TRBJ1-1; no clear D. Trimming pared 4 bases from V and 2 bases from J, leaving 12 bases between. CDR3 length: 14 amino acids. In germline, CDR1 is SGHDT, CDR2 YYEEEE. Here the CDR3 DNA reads TGTGCCAGCAGCCTCCGGGTCGCTAACACTGAAGCTTTCTTT. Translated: CASSLRVANTEAFF.

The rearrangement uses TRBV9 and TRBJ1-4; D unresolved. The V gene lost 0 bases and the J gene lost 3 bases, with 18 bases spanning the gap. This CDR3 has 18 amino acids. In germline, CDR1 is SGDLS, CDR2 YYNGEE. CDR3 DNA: TGTGCCAGCAGCGTAGGATCAGGAGAGAGTGATCCTAATGAAAAACTGTTTTTT. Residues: CASSVGSGESDPNEKLFF.

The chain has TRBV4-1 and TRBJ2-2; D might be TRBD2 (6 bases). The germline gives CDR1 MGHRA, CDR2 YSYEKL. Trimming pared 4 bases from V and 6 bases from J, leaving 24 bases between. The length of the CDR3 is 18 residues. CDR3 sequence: CASSRPGGAISLPGELFF. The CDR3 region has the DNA TGCGCCAGCAGCCGACCAGGAGGGGCCATCTCCCTACCCGGGGAGCTGTTTTTT.

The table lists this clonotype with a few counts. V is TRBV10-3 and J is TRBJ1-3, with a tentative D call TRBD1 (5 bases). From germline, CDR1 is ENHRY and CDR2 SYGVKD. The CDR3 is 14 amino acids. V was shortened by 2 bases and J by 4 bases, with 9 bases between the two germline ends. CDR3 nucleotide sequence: TGTGCCATCAGTGAGGACAGAAGCGGAAACACCATATATTTT. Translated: CAISEDRSGNTIYF.

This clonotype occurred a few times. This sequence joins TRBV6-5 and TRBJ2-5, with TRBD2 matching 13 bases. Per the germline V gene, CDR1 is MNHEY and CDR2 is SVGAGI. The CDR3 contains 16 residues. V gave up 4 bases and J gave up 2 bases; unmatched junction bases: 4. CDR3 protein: CASSFPGLAGQETQYF. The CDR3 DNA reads TGTGCCAGCAGTTTCCCGGGACTAGCGGGGCAAGAGACCCAGTACTTC.

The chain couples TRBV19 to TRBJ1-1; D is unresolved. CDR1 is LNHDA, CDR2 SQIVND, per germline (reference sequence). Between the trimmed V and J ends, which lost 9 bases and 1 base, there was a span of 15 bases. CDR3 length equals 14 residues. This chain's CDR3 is CASLTRPENTEAFF. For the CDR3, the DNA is TGTGCCAGCCTTACTCGGCCGGAGAACACTGAAGCTTTCTTT.

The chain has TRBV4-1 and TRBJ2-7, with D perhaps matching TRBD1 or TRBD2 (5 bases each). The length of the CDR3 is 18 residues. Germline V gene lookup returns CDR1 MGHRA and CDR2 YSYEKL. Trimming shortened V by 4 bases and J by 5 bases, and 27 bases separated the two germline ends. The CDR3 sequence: CASSRWDQSDGGRHEQYF. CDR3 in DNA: TGCGCCAGCAGCCGCTGGGACCAAAGTGATGGTGGGCGCCACGAGCAGTACTTC.

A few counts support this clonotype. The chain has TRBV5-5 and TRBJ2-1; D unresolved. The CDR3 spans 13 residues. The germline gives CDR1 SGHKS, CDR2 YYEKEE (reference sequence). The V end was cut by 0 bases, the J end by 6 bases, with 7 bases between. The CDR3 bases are TGTGCCAGCAGCTTGGTAGTTATCAATGAGCAGTTCTTC. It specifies CASSLVVINEQFF.

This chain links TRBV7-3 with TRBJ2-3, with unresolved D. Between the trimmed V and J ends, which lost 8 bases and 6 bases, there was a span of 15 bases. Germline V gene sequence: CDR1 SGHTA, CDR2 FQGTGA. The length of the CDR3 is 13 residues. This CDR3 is CASSNLTQDTQYF. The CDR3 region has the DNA TGTGCCAGCTCCAATCTTACGCAGGATACGCAGTATTTT.

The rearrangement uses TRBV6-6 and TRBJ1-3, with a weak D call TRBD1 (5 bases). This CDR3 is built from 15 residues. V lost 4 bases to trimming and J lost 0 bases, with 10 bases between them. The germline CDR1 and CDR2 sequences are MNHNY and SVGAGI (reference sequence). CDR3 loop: CASSSNRISGNTIYF. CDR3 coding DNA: TGTGCCAGCAGTTCCAACAGGATCTCTGGAAACACCATATATTTT.

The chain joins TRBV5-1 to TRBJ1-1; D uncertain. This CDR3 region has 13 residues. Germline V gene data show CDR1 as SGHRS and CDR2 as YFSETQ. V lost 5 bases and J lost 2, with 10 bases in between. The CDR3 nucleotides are TGCGCCAGCAGGTCAGGCGAAAACACTGAAGCTTTCTTT. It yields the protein CASRSGENTEAFF.

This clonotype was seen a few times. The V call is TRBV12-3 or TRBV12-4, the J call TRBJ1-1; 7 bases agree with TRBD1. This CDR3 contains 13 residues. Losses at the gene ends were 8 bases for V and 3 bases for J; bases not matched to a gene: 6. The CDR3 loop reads CASQQGGYTEAFF. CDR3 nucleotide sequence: TGTGCCAGCCAGCAGGGGGGTTACACTGAAGCTTTCTTT.

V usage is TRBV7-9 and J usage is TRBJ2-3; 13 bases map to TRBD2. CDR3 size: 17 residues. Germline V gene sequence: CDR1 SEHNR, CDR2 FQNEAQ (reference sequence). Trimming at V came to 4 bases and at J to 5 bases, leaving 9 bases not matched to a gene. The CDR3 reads CASSSGLAGVLRDTQYF. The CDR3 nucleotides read TGTGCCAGCAGCTCAGGACTAGCGGGAGTTCTGCGAGATACGCAGTATTTT. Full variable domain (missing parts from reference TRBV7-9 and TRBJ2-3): DTGVSQNPRHKITKRGQNVTFRCDPISEHNRLYWYRQTLGQGPEFLTYFQNEAQLEKSRLLSDRFSAERPKGSFSTLEIQRTEQGDSAMYLCASSSGLAGVLRDTQYFGPGTRLTVL.

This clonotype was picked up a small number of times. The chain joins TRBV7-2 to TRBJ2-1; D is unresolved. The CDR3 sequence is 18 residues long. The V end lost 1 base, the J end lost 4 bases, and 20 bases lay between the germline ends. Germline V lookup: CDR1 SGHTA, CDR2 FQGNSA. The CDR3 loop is CASSLGSGRTYGYNEQFF. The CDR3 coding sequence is TGTGCCAGCAGCTTAGGGTCGGGCCGGACCTACGGGTACAATGAGCAGTTCTTC.

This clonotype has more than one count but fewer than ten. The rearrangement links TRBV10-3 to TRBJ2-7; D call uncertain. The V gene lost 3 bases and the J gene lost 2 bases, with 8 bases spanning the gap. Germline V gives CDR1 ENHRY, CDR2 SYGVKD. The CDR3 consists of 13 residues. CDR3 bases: TGTGCCATCAGTGATGTCGGAACCTACGAGCAGTACTTC. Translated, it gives CAISDVGTYEQYF.

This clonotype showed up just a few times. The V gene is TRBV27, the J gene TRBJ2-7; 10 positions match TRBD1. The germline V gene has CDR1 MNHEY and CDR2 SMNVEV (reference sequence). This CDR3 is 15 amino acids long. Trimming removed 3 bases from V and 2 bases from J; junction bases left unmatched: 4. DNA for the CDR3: TGTGCCAGCAGTTTTTTCGGACAGGGGGCCTACGAGCAGTACTTC. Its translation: CASSFFGQGAYEQYF.

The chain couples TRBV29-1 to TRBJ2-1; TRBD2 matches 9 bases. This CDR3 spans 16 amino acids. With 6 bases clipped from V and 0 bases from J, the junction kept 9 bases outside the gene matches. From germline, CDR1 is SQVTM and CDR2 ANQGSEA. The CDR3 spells CSVETSGFFSYNEQFF. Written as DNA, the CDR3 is TGCAGCGTAGAGACTAGCGGCTTTTTCTCCTACAATGAGCAGTTCTTC.

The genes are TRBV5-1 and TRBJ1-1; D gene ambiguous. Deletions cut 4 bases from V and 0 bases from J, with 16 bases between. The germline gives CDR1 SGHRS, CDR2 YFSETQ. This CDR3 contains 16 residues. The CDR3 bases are TGCGCCAGCAGCGGGCTCTCGCCCACTATGAACACTGAAGCTTTCTTT. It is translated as CASSGLSPTMNTEAFF.

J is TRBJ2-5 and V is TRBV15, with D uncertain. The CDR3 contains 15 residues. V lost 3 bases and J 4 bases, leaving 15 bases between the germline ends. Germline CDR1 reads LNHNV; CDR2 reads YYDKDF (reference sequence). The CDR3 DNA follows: TGTGCCACCAGCAGGGACGGAACCCCTCGAGAGACCCAGTACTTC. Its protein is CATSRDGTPRETQYF.

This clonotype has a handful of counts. DNA for the CDR3: TGCAGTGCTAGCAGTCTTTATGGGACAGGGTCCTCCTACGAGCAGTACTTC. Amino acid sequence: CSASSLYGTGSSYEQYF. The V gene is TRBV20-1, the J gene TRBJ2-7; 9 bases line up with TRBD1. The CDR3 spans 17 residues. The ends lost 3 bases at V and 0 bases at J; junction bases unmatched: 12. Germline V gives CDR1 DFQATT, CDR2 SNEGSKA (reference sequence).

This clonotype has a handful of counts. The CDR3 DNA is TGTGCCAGCGGGGAAAGCACTGAAGCTTTCTTT. Its protein product is CASGESTEAFF. J is TRBJ1-1 and V is TRBV12-3 or TRBV12-4; D remains ambiguous. This CDR3 is 11 amino acids long. Trimming left V 8 bases short and J 4 bases short, with 8 bases between.